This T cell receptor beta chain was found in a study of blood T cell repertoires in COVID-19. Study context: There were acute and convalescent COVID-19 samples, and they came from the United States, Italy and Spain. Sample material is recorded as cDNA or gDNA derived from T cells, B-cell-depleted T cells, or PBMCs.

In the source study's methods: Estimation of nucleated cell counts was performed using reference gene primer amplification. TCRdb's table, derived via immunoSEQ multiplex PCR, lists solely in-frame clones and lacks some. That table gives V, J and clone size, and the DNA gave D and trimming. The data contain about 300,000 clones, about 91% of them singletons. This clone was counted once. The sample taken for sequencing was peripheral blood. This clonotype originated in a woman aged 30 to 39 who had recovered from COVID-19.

The CDR3: CASSLGDRGATEAFF. The CDR3 DNA reads TGTGCCAGCAGTTTAGGGGACAGGGGTGCCACTGAAGCTTTCTTT. The rearrangement joins TRBV28 to TRBJ1-1; the match to TRBD1 covers 10 bases. V gave up 2 bases and J gave up 4 bases; unmatched junction bases: 4. The CDR3 is 15 amino acids. The germline V gene has CDR1 MDHEN and CDR2 SYDVKM.